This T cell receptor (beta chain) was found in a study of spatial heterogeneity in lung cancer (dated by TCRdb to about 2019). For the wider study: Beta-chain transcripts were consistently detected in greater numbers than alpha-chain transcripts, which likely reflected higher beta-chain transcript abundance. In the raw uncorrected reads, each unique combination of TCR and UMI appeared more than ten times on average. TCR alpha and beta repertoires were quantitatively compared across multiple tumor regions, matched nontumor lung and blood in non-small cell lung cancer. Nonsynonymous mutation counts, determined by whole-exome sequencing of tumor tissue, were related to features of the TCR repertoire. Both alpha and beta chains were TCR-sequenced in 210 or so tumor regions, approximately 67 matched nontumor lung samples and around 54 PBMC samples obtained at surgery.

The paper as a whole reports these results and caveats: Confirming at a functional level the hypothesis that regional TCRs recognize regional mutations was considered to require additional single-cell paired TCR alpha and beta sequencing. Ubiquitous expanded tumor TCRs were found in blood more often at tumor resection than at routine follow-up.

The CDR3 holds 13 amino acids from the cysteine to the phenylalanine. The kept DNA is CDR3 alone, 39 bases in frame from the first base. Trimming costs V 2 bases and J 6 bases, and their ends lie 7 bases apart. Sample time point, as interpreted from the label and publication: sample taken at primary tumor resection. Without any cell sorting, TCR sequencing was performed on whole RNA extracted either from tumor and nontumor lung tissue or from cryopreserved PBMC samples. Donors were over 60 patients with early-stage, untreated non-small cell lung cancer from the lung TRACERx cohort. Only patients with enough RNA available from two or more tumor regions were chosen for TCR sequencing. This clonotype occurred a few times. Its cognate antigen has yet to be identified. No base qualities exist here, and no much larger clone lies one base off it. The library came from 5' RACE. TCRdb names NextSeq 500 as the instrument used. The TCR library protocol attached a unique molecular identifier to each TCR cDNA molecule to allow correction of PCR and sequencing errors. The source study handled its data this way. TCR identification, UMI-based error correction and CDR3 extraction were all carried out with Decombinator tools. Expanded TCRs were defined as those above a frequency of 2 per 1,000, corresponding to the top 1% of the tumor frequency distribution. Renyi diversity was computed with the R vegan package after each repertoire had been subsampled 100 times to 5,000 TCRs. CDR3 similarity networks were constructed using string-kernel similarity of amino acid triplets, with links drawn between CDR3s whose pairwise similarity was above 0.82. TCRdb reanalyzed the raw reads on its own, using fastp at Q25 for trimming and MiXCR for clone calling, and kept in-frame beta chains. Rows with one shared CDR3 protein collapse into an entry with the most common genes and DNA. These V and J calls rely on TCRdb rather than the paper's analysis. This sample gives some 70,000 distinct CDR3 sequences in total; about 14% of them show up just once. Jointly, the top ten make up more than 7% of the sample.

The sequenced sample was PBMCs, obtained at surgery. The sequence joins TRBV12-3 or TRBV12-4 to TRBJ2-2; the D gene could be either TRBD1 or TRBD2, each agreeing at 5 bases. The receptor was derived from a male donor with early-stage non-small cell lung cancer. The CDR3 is CASSLMGAGELFF. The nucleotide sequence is TGTGCCAGCAGTTTAATGGGGGCCGGGGAGCTGTTTTTT.